A single sample gave rise to the 14 T cell receptor beta chains below, sequenced in a study of blood T cell repertoires in COVID-19. Data came from immunoSEQ multiplex PCR; TCRdb stores just in-frame clones and leaves some out. The sample shows about 190,000 clones, about 81% of them seen only once. Input material: peripheral blood. Receptors originate from a woman at least 80 years old with COVID-19, enrolled during active disease.

This sequence joins TRBV9 and TRBJ1-2, with D possibly matching TRBD1 (6 bases). Trimming took 2 bases from V and 3 from J, leaving 14 bases between them. Per the germline V gene, CDR1 is SGDLS and CDR2 is YYNGEE. The CDR3 has 15 amino acids. The CDR3, as DNA: TGTGCCAGCAGCGTTGGACAGTTCGGGCACTATGGCTACACCTTC. This translates into CASSVGQFGHYGYTF.

This rearrangement joins TRBV5-1 to TRBJ1-1; D is possibly TRBD1 (5 bases). The CDR3 consists of 14 residues. Germline CDR1 is SGHRS and CDR2 is YFSETQ. V lost 3 bases and J lost 5, with 14 bases in between. DNA of the CDR3: TGCGCCAGCAGCTCTCAGGGAATGGGTACTGAAGCTTTCTTT. This translates into CASSSQGMGTEAFF.

This clone was counted once. V usage is TRBV5-1 and J usage is TRBJ2-2; D unclear. The CDR3 spans 15 residues. Looked up from germline, CDR1 is SGHRS and CDR2 is YFSETQ. V was clipped by 2 bases and J by 0 bases, with 8 bases between them. The CDR3 protein is CASSFQVPNTGELFF. As DNA, the CDR3 is TGCGCCAGCAGCTTCCAGGTCCCGAACACCGGGGAGCTGTTTTTT.

The chain joins TRBV5-1 to TRBJ1-5, with 8 bases fitting TRBD1. The CDR3 has 15 amino acids. Germline V lookup: CDR1 SGHRS, CDR2 YFSETQ. J lost 6 bases, V lost 2 bases, and 7 bases had no gene match. The CDR3 DNA is TGCGCCAGCAGCTTATACGGACAGGGCGGTCAGCCCCAGCATTTT. It translates to CASSLYGQGGQPQHF. Combining the CDR3 with reference TRBV5-1 and TRBJ1-5 gives the whole variable domain KAGVTQTPRYLIKTRGQQVTLSCSPISGHRSVSWYQQTPGQGLQFLFEYFSETQRNKGNFPGRFSGRQFSNSRSEMNVSTLELGDSALYLCASSLYGQGGQPQHFGDGTRLSIL.

This sequence joins TRBV5-1 and TRBJ1-1, with 10 bases aligning to TRBD1. The CDR3 consists of 15 residues. From germline, CDR1 is SGHRS and CDR2 YFSETQ. The V segment lost 5 bases and the J segment 7 bases; nucleotides outside the gene matches: 11. The CDR3 bases are TGCGCCAGCAGTCCAACCCCGGGACAGGGGCGTGAAGCTTTCTTT. This codes for CASSPTPGQGREAFF.

This clone showed up just a few times. V usage is TRBV5-8 and J usage is TRBJ2-2; no reliable D call. The CDR3 runs 13 residues. CDR1 and CDR2 (germline): SGHTS, YDEGEE. Trimming removed 3 bases from V and 0 bases from J, with 3 bases in between. The DNA of the CDR3 is TGTGCCAGCAGCTCATCGAACACCGGGGAGCTGTTTTTT. Encoded protein: CASSSSNTGELFF. The full variable domain, rest sourced from reference TRBV5-8 and TRBJ2-2, is EAGVTQSPTHLIKTRGQQATLRCSPISGHTSVYWYQQALGLGLQFLLWYDEGEERNRGNFPPRFSGRQFPNYSSELNVNALELEDSALYLCASSSSNTGELFFGEGSRLTVL.

The V gene is TRBV19, the J gene TRBJ2-5; 11 bases are a match to TRBD2. The CDR3 is made up of 16 amino acids. V lost 5 bases and J lost 5; bases outside the gene matches: 10. Germline V gene lookup returns CDR1 LNHDA and CDR2 SQIVND (reference sequence). The CDR3 DNA reads as TGTGCCAGTAGTGGCAAAAGACTAGCGGGGTTGGAGACCCAGTACTTC. It encodes CASSGKRLAGLETQYF.

The rearrangement uses TRBV11-2 and TRBJ2-7; 7 nucleotides match TRBD2. Losses at the gene ends were 2 bases for V and 7 bases for J; bases not matched to a gene: 2. The V gene's germline CDR1 is SGHAT and CDR2 FQNNGV. This CDR3 is 12 amino acids long. Written as DNA, the CDR3 is TGTGCCAGCAGCTTATCGGGGGGAGAGCAGTACTTC. It specifies CASSLSGGEQYF.

The chain joins TRBV9 to TRBJ1-2, with D perhaps matching TRBD1 (6 bases). Germline V gives CDR1 SGDLS, CDR2 YYNGEE. The CDR3 consists of 13 residues. Trimming removed 3 bases at V and 4 bases at J, with 10 bases between. CDR3 nucleotide sequence: TGTGCCAGCAGCGAGGGGGTCGCCTATGGCTACACCTTC. Translation: CASSEGVAYGYTF.

Many counts were recorded for this clone. CDR3 sequence reads: CASSLLGRTGLNSPLHF. CDR3 coding DNA: TGTGCCAGCAGTTTATTAGGTCGGACAGGCCTCAATTCACCCCTCCACTTT. J is TRBJ1-6 and V is TRBV27, with TRBD1 identical over 7 bases. V shed 1 base and J 7 bases; nucleotides not matched to a gene: 10. Per germline, CDR1 MNHEY and CDR2 SMNVEV (reference sequence). This CDR3 contains 17 residues.

The chain joins TRBV19 to TRBJ1-5, with a weak D call TRBD1 (6 bases). The CDR3 is 16 residues long. Per germline, CDR1 LNHDA and CDR2 SQIVND (reference sequence). Trimming stripped 7 bases from V and 6 bases from J, with 22 bases between. The CDR3 DNA sequence: TGTGCCAGTACTCTCGCTCCATCAACAGGGCTTCAGCCCCAGCATTTT. Translated: CASTLAPSTGLQPQHF.

The J gene is TRBJ1-5, the V gene TRBV18; 8 bases are a match to TRBD1. Trimming removed 4 bases from V and 5 bases from J; junction bases left unmatched: 4. The CDR3 consists of 14 residues. Per the germline V gene, CDR1 is KGHSH and CDR2 is LQKENI. The CDR3 sequence is CASSRGQGDQPQHF. The CDR3 nucleotides are TGTGCCAGCTCACGCGGACAGGGAGATCAGCCCCAGCATTTT. The full variable domain, in which reference TRBV18 and TRBJ1-5 provide the parts outside the CDR3, is NAGVMQNPRHLVRRRGQEARLRCSPMKGHSHVYWYRQLPEEGLKFMVYLQKENIIDESGMPKERFSAEFPKEGPSILRIQQVVRGDSAAYFCASSRGQGDQPQHFGDGTRLSIL.

A remark on this clone: One end of the junction does not line up with germline, which may come from a read error. This sample includes further DNA sequences coding for the same CDR3. This rearrangement joins TRBV19 to TRBJ2-2; D is perhaps TRBD2 (5 bases). Germline lookup yields CDR1 LNHDA and CDR2 SQIVND (reference sequence). The CDR3 covers 16 residues. CDR3 loop: CASSIVVGANTGELFF. The CDR3, as DNA: TGTGCCAGTAGTATAGTTGTGGGAGCAAACACCGGGGAGTTGTTTTTT.

The chain joins TRBV5-4 to TRBJ2-1; TRBD2 aligns across 8 bases. The V gene end was trimmed by 0 bases and the J gene end by 3 bases; junction bases not matched to a gene: 5. The germline V gene encodes CDR1 SGHNT and CDR2 YYREEE (reference sequence). This CDR3 has 16 residues. CDR3 sequence: CASSLAGGGYYNEQFF. DNA for the CDR3: TGTGCCAGCAGCTTGGCCGGCGGGGGGTACTACAATGAGCAGTTCTTC.